Listed here is a single T cell receptor (beta chain). The source of the sample is a study of cytomegalovirus exposure and HLA in healthy donors. Primers for the PCR totalled 60 Vbeta and 13 Jbeta. Sequencing was performed with immunoSEQ multiplex PCR; in TCRdb, only in-frame clones are kept and a portion is missing. This sample carries 150,000 or so clones, roughly 80% of them seen once, and the ten largest clones take about 13%. Sequencing input: PBMCs. The source of this sequence is a middle-aged man in good health and CMV-seropositive.

CDR3 DNA: TGTGCCAGCAGCTTAGGTTCTGAGTATGAGCAGTTCTTC. It is translated as CASSLGSEYEQFF. The chain is built from TRBV7-6 and TRBJ2-1; D remains ambiguous. The CDR3 is 13 amino acids. Trimming took off 1 base at V and 8 bases at J, with 9 bases between the two ends. Germline values: CDR1 SGHVS, CDR2 FNYEAQ.